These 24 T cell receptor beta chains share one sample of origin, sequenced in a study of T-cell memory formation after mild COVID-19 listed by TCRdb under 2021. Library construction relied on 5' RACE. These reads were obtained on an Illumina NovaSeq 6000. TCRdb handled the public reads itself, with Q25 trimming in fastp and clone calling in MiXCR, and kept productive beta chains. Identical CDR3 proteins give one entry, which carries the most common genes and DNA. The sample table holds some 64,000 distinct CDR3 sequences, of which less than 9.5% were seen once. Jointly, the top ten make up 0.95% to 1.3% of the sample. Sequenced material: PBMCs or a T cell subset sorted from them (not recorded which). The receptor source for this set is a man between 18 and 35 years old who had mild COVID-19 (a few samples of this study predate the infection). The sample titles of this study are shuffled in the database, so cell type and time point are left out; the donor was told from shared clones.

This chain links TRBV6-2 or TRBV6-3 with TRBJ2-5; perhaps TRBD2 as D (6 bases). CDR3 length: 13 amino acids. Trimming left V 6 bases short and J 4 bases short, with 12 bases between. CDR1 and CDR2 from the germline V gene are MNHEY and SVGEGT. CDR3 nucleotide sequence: TGTGCCAGCAGAACCCACGGGGGAGAGACCCAGTACTTC. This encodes CASRTHGGETQYF.

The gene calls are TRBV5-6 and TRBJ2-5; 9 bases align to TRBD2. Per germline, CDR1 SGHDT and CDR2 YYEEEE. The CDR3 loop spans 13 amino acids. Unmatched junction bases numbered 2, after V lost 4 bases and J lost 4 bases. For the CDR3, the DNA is TGTGCCAGCAGCGTACTAGCGGGAGAGACCCAGTACTTC. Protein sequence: CASSVLAGETQYF.

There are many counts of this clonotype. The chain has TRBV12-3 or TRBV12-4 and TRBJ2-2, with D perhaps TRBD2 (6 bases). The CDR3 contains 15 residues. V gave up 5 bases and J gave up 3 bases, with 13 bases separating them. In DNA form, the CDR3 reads TGTGCCAGCAGTGCTAACCGGGACTACACCGGGGAGCTGTTTTTT. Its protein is CASSANRDYTGELFF.

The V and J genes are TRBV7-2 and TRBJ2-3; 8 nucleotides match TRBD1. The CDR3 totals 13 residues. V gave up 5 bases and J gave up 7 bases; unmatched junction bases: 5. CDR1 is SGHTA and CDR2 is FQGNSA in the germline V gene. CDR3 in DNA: TGTGCCAGCAGCCTTTACAGGGGGAATACGCAGTATTTT. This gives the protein CASSLYRGNTQYF.

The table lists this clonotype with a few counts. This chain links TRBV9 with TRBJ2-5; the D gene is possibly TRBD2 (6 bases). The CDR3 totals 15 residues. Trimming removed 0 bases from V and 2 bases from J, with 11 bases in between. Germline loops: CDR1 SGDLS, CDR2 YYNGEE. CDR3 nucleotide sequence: TGTGCCAGCAGCGTAGCTACCGCGGGACAAGAGACCCAGTACTTC. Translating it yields CASSVATAGQETQYF.

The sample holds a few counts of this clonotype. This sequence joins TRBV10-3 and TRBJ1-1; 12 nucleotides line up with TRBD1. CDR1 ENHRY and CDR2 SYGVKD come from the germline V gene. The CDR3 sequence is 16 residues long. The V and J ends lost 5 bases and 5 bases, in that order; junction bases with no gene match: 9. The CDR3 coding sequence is TGTGCCATCAGTACTCCGGGACAGGGGGCGAGGACTGAAGCTTTCTTT. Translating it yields CAISTPGQGARTEAFF.

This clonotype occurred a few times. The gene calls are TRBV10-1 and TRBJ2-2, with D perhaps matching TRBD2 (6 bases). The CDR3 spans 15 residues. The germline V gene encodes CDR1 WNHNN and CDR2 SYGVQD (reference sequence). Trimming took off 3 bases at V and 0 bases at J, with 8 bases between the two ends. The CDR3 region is CASSDGGSNTGELFF. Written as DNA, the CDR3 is TGCGCCAGCAGTGACGGGGGATCGAACACCGGGGAGCTGTTTTTT.

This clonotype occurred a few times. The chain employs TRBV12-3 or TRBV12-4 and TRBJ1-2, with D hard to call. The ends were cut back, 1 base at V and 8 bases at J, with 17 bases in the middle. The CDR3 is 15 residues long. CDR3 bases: TGTGCCAGCAGTTTAGGAAGCGCAGAGGCGAACGGCTACACCTTC. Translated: CASSLGSAEANGYTF.

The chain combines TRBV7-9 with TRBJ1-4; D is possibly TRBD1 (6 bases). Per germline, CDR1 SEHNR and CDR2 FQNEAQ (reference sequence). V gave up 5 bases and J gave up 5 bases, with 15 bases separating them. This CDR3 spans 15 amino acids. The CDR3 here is CASSPLGGINEKLFF. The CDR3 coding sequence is TGTGCCAGCAGCCCCTTAGGGGGAATAAATGAAAAACTGTTTTTT. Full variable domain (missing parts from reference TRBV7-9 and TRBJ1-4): DTGVSQNPRHKITKRGQNVTFRCDPISEHNRLYWYRQTLGQGPEFLTYFQNEAQLEKSRLLSDRFSAERPKGSFSTLEIQRTEQGDSAMYLCASSPLGGINEKLFFGSGTQLSVL.

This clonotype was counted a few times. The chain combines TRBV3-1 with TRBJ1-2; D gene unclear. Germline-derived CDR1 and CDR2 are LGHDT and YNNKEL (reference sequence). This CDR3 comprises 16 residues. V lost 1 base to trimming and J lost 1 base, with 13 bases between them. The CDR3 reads CASSQGSGELNYGYTF. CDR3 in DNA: TGTGCCAGCAGCCAAGGGTCCGGGGAACTTAACTATGGCTACACCTTC.

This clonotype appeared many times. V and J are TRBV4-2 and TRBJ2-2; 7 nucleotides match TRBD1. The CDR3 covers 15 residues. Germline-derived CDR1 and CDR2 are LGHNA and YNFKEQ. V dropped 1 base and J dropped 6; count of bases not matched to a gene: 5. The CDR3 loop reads CASSQGHRGAGELFF. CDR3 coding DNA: TGTGCCAGCAGCCAAGGTCACAGGGGCGCCGGGGAGCTGTTTTTT.

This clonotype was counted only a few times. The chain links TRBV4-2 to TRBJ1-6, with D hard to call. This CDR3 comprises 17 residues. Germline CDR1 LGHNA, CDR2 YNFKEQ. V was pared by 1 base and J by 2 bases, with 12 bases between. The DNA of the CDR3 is TGTGCCAGCAGCCAAGCCTCACACAAGACCTATAATTCACCCCTCCACTTT. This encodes CASSQASHKTYNSPLHF.

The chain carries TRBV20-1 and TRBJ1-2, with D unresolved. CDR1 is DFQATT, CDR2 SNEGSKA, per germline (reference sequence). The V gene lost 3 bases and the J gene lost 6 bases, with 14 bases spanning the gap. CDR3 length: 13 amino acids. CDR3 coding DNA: TGCAGTGCTAGTCGGACGGGCGCGAATGGCTACACCTTC. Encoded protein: CSASRTGANGYTF.

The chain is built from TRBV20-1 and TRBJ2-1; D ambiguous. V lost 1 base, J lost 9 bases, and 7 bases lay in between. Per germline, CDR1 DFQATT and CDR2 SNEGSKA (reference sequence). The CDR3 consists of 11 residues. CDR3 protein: CSARVYGEQFF. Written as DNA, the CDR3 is TGCAGTGCTAGAGTTTACGGTGAGCAGTTCTTC.

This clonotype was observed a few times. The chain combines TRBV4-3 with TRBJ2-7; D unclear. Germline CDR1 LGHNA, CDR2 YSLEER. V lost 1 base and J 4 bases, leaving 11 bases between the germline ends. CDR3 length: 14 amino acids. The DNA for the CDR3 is TGCGCCAGCAGCCAAGCGGCAGGCCTATACGAGCAGTACTTC. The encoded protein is CASSQAAGLYEQYF.

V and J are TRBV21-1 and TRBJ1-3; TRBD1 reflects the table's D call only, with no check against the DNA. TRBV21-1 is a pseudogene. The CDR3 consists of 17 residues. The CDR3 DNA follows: TGTGCCAGCAGCAAAGAAGACAGCTTGTTTTCTGGAAACACCATATATTTT. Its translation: CASSKEDSLFSGNTIYF.

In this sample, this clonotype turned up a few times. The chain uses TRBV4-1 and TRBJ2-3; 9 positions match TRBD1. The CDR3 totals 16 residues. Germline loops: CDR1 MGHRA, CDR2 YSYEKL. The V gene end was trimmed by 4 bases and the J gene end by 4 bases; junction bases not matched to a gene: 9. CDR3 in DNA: TGCGCCAGCAGCCGCGGACAGGGGAGATTCGCAGATACGCAGTATTTT. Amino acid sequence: CASSRGQGRFADTQYF.

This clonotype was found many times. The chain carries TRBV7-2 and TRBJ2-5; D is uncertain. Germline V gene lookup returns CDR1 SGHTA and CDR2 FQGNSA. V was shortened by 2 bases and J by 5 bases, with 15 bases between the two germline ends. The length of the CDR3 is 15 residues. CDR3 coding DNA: TGTGCCAGCAGCTTAACCCCCGCCTCGAGGGAGACCCAGTACTTC. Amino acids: CASSLTPASRETQYF.

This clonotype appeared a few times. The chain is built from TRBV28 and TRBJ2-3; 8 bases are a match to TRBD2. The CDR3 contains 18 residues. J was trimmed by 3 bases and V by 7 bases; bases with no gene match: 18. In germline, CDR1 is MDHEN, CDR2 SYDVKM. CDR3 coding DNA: TGTGCCAGCATTCCCGGGACTAGGCTAGGCGGGGGGACAGATACGCAGTATTTT. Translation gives CASIPGTRLGGGTDTQYF.

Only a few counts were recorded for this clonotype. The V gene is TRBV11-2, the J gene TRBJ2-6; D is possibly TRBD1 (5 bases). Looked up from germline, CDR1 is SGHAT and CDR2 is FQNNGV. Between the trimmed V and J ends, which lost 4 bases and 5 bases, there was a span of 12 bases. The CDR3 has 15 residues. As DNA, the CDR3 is TGTGCCAGCAGCTCCAGGGAAGTTAGGGCCAACGTCCTGACTTTC. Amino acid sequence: CASSSREVRANVLTF. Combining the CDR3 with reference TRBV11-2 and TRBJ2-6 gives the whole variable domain EAGVAQSPRYKIIEKRQSVAFWCNPISGHATLYWYQQILGQGPKLLIQFQNNGVVDDSQLPKDRFSAERLKGVDSTLKIQPAKLEDSAVYLCASSSREVRANVLTFGAGSRLTVL.

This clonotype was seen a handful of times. CDR3 nucleotides: TGCAGTGCTAGAAGCGTCCTTAGCTACGAGCAGTACTTC. As protein: CSARSVLSYEQYF. The J gene is TRBJ2-7, the V gene TRBV20-1; D call uncertain. The CDR3 sequence is 13 residues long. V was pared by 2 bases and J by 3 bases, with 11 bases between. Per the germline V gene, CDR1 is DFQATT and CDR2 is SNEGSKA (reference sequence).

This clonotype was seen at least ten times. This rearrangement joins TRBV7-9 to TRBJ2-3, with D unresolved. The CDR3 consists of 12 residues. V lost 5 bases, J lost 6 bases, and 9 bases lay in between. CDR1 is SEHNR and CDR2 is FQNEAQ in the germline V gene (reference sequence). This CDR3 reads CASSPRRDTQYF. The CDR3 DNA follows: TGTGCCAGCAGCCCCAGACGGGATACGCAGTATTTT.

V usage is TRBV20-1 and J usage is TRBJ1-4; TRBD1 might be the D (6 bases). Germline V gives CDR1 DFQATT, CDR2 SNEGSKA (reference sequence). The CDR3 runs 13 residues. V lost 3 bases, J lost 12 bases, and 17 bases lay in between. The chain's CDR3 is CSASGGGRGELFF. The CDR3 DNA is TGCAGTGCTAGTGGGGGCGGGCGCGGGGAACTGTTTTTT.

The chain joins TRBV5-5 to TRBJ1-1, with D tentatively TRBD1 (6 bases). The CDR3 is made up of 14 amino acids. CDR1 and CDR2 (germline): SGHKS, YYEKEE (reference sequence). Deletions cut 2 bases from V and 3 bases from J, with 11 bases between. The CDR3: CASSLGQPYTEAFF. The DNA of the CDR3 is TGTGCCAGCAGCTTAGGACAGCCCTACACTGAAGCTTTCTTT.